The subject of this entry is one T cell receptor (beta chain). Its specificity is not known. There are 16 residues in the CDR3. The V gene's germline CDR1 is SGHTA and CDR2 FQGNSA. Per sample, a minimum of 6.5 million PBMCs were isolated. These data originate in a study of blood T cells in healthy people across ages. Points from the study as a whole: Underestimates were what the diversity estimates from one million T cells were considered to be. With age, beta diversity per million T cells declined roughly linearly, significantly by about 40.

Alongside a J-beta primer mix, a sample-barcoded 5' primer served in a second PCR lasting about 7 to 12 cycles. Using its own MiXCR run on the 5' RACE reads, TCRdb lists one record per CDR3 protein. Seen here are approximately 830,000 distinct CDR3 sequences, 62% observed once, and the top ten hold around a quarter. The sequenced sample was blood. The clonotype comes from a man aged 25 to 40 in good health. The chain employs TRBV7-2 and TRBJ2-4; 7 bases fit TRBD1. The tail of the sequence fits TRBJ2-7 better, so the J call may be wrong. The CDR3 DNA sequence: TGTGCCAGCAGCCTCTTACCCCCGGGACAGTTCTACGAGCAGTACTTC. Its translation is CASSLLPPGQFYEQYF.